These 8 T cell receptor beta chains originate from one sample sequenced in a study of cytomegalovirus exposure and HLA in healthy donors. It was with 60 Vbeta and 13 Jbeta primers that the PCR ran. Measured with immunoSEQ multiplex PCR; TCRdb has only the in-frame clones, and not every one. The sample has approximately 200,000 clones, about three quarters seen once. The sequenced sample consisted of PBMCs. Receptor source: a man aged 35-49 years in good health and CMV-seronegative.

J is TRBJ2-5 and V is TRBV7-9; maybe TRBD2 (6 bases). The J call may be in error: the DNA end matches TRBJ2-7 better. This CDR3 has 16 residues. Germline CDR1 reads SEHNR; CDR2 reads FQNEAQ (reference sequence). The CDR3 bases are TGTGCCAGCAGCTACCCCCACTCGACTAGGTCCTACGAGCAGTACTTC. It translates to CASSYPHSTRSYEQYF.

The chain links TRBV4-2 to TRBJ2-7, with a possible D match to TRBD1 (5 bases). The germline V gene has CDR1 LGHNA and CDR2 YNFKEQ. The V end lost 4 bases, the J end lost 7 bases, and 17 bases lay between the germline ends. The CDR3 sequence is 14 residues long. The CDR3 region is CASSLSLQGREQYF. The CDR3 DNA is TGTGCCAGCAGCCTCTCCTTGCAGGGAAGAGAGCAGTACTTC.

The chain employs TRBV29-1 and TRBJ1-2; unclear D gene. This CDR3 contains 12 residues. CDR1 SQVTM and CDR2 ANQGSEA come from the germline V gene. V lost 6 bases, J lost 6 bases, and 14 bases lay in between. The CDR3 DNA is TGCAGCGTCTACGGATTGGAGAATGGCTACACCTTC. It encodes CSVYGLENGYTF.

The CDR3 loop reads CASSLSDRFSYEQYF. DNA of the CDR3: TGTGCCAGCAGCTTATCGGACAGATTTTCCTACGAGCAGTACTTC. This chain joins TRBV7-8 and TRBJ2-7; D may be TRBD1 (6 bases). The CDR3 extends over 15 amino acids. V dropped 2 bases and J dropped 1 base, with 12 bases sitting between them. Germline V lookup: CDR1 SGHVS, CDR2 FQNEAQ.

The V and J genes are TRBV9 and TRBJ2-1, with 7 bases matching TRBD1. V lost 4 bases and J lost 4; bases outside the gene matches: 8. Germline V lookup: CDR1 SGDLS, CDR2 YYNGEE. This CDR3 comprises 15 residues. CDR3 sequence: CASSLQGSPYNEQFF. The DNA of the CDR3 is TGTGCCAGCAGCTTACAGGGGTCCCCGTACAATGAGCAGTTCTTC.

The genes are TRBV9 and TRBJ2-2, with D possibly TRBD1 on 5 matching bases. The CDR3 has 15 residues. Germline assignment: CDR1 SGDLS and CDR2 YYNGEE. Between the trimmed V and J ends, which lost 6 bases and 0 bases, there was a span of 12 bases. CDR3 nucleotide sequence: TGTGCCAGCACGGCGTCAGGGACGAACACCGGGGAGCTGTTTTTT. Amino acid sequence: CASTASGTNTGELFF.

The chain employs TRBV7-9 and TRBJ2-6; 7 bases agree with TRBD1. The germline V gene has CDR1 SEHNR and CDR2 FQNEAQ (reference sequence). Trimming at V came to 4 bases and at J to 9 bases, leaving 15 bases not matched to a gene. The CDR3 runs 17 residues. In nucleotides, the CDR3 is TGTGCCAGCAGCTCGACAGGGCCGAGTTCTGGAGGCAACGTCCTGACTTTC. Amino acids: CASSSTGPSSGGNVLTF.

This clone was counted only a few times. The genes are TRBV6-6 and TRBJ1-1, with D unclear. CDR3 length: 12 amino acids. Trimming took 3 bases from V and 6 from J, leaving 8 bases between them. Germline loops: CDR1 MNHNY, CDR2 SVGAGI (reference sequence). The CDR3 loop is CASSYVSSEAFF. DNA of the CDR3: TGTGCCAGCAGTTATGTTAGTTCTGAAGCTTTCTTT.